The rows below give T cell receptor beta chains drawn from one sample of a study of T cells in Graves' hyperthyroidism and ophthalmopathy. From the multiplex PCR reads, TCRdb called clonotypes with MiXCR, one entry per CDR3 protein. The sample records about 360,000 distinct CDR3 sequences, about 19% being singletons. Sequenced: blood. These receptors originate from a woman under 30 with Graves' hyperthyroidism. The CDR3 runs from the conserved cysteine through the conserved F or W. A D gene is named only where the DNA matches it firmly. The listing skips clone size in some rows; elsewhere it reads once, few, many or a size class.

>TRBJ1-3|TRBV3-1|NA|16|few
TGTGCCAGCAGCCAAGATCAAGGAAGATTTGGAAACACCATATATTTT
CASSQDQGRFGNTIYF
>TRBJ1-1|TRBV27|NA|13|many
TGTGCCAGCAGCACCGGAGGTTGGACTGAAGCTTTCTTT
CASSTGGWTEAFF
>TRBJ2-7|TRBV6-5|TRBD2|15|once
TGTGCCAGCAGTTCGACTAGCGGGGGGGTTTACGAGCAGTACTTC
CASSSTSGGVYEQYF
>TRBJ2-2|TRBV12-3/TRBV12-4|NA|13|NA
TGTGCCGGCAGCCCCCGGTGGGAAGGGGAGCTGTTTTTT
CAGSPRWEGELFF
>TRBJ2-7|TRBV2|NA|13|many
TGTGCCAGCAGGCCCGATTCGGGCTACGAGCAGTACTTC
CASRPDSGYEQYF
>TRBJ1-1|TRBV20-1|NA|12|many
TGCAGTGCTGAGCAGACAGGCACTGAAGCTTTCTTT
CSAEQTGTEAFF
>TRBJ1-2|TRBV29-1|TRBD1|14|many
TGCAGCGTTGAAGATGGGACAGGGAATTGGGGCTACACCTTC
CSVEDGTGNWGYTF
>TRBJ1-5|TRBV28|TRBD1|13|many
TGTGCCAGTTCTCTCAGGGGGCCTCAGCCCCAGCATTTT
CASSLRGPQPQHF
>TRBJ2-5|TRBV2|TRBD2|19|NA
TGTGCCAGCAGTGACCACAGACTAGCGGGAGTTCGGCTTCAAGAGACCCAGTACTTC
CASSDHRLAGVRLQETQYF
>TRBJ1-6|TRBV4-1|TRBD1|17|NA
TGCGCCAGCAGACAGCCACTTTCCGGGACAGGGAAATCACCCCTCCACTTT
CASRQPLSGTGKSPLHF
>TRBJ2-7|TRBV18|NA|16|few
TGTGCCAGCTCACAGGATGACCGGGACGGCCCTTACGAGCAGTACTTC
CASSQDDRDGPYEQYF
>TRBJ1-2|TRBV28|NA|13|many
TGTGCCAGCCTTGGGACAAGTAACTATGGCTACACCTTC
CASLGTSNYGYTF
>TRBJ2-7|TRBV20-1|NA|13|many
TGCAGTGCTCTAGGACGGAACTCCTACGAGCAGTACTTC
CSALGRNSYEQYF
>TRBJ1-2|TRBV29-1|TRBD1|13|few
TGCAGCGCTACAGGGGACACACTAACCTCGAACACCTTC
CSATGDTLTSNTF
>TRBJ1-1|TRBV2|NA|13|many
TGTGCCAGCAGTGGAGAGGGAAGGGTCTCGGCTTTCTTT
CASSGEGRVSAFF
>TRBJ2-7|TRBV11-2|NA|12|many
TGTGCCAGCACCGATCGATTGGGCGAGCAGTACTTC
CASTDRLGEQYF
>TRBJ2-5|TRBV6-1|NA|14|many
TGTGCCAGCAGTGAACGATCAGGCCAAGAGACCCAGTACTTC
CASSERSGQETQYF
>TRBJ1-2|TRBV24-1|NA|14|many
TGTGCCACCAGTGACCATAGGGCAGGCTATGGCTACACCTTC
CATSDHRAGYGYTF
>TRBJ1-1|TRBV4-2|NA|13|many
TGTGCCAGCAGCCAAGACCCCACAGCTGAAGCTTTCTTT
CASSQDPTAEAFF
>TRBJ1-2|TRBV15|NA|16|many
TGTGCCACCAGCAGAGTTCTTGGAGGGAGAGACTATGGCTACACCTTC
CATSRVLGGRDYGYTF
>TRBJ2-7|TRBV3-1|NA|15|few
TGTGCCAGCAGCCAAGATCTGGGGGGTTCCTACGAGCAGTACTTC
CASSQDLGGSYEQYF
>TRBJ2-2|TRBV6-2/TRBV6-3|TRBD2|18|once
TGTGCCAGCAGTTCATTACCGGGACTAGCGACGAACACCGGGGAGCTGTTTTTT
CASSSLPGLATNTGELFF
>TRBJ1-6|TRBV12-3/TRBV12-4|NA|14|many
TGTGCCAGCAGATCAGGAGGGTATGGTTCACCCCTCCACTTT
CASRSGGYGSPLHF
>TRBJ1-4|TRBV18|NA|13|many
TGTGCCAGCTCACCACAGGGAAGTGAAAAACTGTTTTTT
CASSPQGSEKLFF